Listed here are 7 T cell receptor beta chains from one sample, sequenced in a study of shared clonotypes between healthy human individuals. Cells designated naive CD8 were CD45RO-negative and were positively selected for CCR7, with terminally differentiated effector memory CD45RA+ cells excluded. Libraries were prepared by immunoSEQ multiplex PCR; TCRdb keeps only in-frame clonotypes and omits some of them. The sample has nearly 600,000 clones; roughly 96% are singletons. Sequencing was carried out using naive CD8+ T cells sorted from blood. These receptors were taken from a woman aged 30 to 39 in good health.

The chain is built from TRBV23-1 and TRBJ2-7; tentative D call: TRBD1 (6 bases). TRBV23-1 is an ORF for which the function is uncertain. The CDR3 runs to 12 residues. The ends were cut back, 1 base at V and 13 bases at J, with 14 bases in the middle. Written as DNA, the CDR3 is TGCGCCAGCAGTCAATTCTGGGACACCCGTTACTTC. Protein sequence: CASSQFWDTRYF.

V and J are TRBV10-3 and TRBJ2-2, with 12 bases fitting TRBD2. Germline loops: CDR1 ENHRY, CDR2 SYGVKD. V shed 5 bases and J 4 bases; nucleotides not matched to a gene: 5. The CDR3 runs 16 residues. The CDR3 DNA reads as TGTGCCATCAGTCTAGCGGGAGGGCCGGGCACCGGGGAGCTGTTTTTT. Translation gives CAISLAGGPGTGELFF.

The sample holds one count of this clone. The chain carries TRBV27 and TRBJ1-5; maybe TRBD1 (6 bases). Germline lookup yields CDR1 MNHEY and CDR2 SMNVEV (reference sequence). The CDR3 length is 16 residues. V lost 3 bases and J 5 bases, leaving 17 bases between the germline ends. CDR3 nucleotides: TGTGCCAGCAGTTTTGCGGCAGGGGAAGGCGATCAGCCCCAGCATTTT. This sequence encodes CASSFAAGEGDQPQHF.

The chain has TRBV20-1 and TRBJ2-1; D uncertain. Looked up from germline, CDR1 is DFQATT and CDR2 is SNEGSKA (reference sequence). The CDR3 is 11 amino acids. Trimming left V 6 bases short and J 14 bases short, with 17 bases between. The CDR3 DNA reads as TGCAGTGCAAACCGAGCGAGTCCGGAGTTCTTC. Protein product: CSANRASPEFF.

The chain has TRBV28 and TRBJ2-7; 9 positions agree with TRBD1. The CDR3 is 15 amino acids. The junction had 10 bases not matched to a gene; V was cut back by 6 bases and J by 4 bases. Germline loops: CDR1 MDHEN, CDR2 SYDVKM. The CDR3: CASRPGQGSKYEQYF. The CDR3 bases are TGTGCCAGCAGACCCGGACAGGGGTCTAAGTACGAGCAGTACTTC.

The chain is built from TRBV27 and TRBJ2-3, with 11 nucleotides matching TRBD2. Germline lookup yields CDR1 MNHEY and CDR2 SMNVEV (reference sequence). V gave up 5 bases and J gave up 4 bases; unmatched junction bases: 17. This CDR3 is 19 amino acids long. The CDR3, as DNA: TGTGCCAGCAGTCACCTTTACCCCTACCTAGCGGGGGGCGCAGATACGCAGTATTTT. This codes for CASSHLYPYLAGGADTQYF.

The V and J genes are TRBV28 and TRBJ2-5; TRBD2 matches at 15 bases. V gave up 2 bases and J gave up 2 bases; unmatched junction bases: 6. The CDR3 has 18 amino acids. CDR1 is MDHEN and CDR2 is SYDVKM in the germline V gene. The CDR3 protein is CASSLGLAGGLQQETQYF. CDR3 coding DNA: TGTGCCAGCAGTTTAGGACTAGCGGGAGGGTTACAGCAAGAGACCCAGTACTTC.